This T cell receptor (beta chain) stems from a study of CD8 T cells in Susac syndrome. Study-wide results and caveats: Acknowledgment was made by the study that its TCR sequencing and HLA analysis involved a relatively small number of individuals.

A remark on this clonotype: Its antigen remains unidentified.

The RNA, roughly 0.5 to 1 ug, was put through reverse transcription using random hexamers. Amplification of the TCR beta CDR3 was carried out by immunoSEQ multiplex PCR, which spanned a total of 54 Vbeta and 13 Jbeta segments. TCRdb ran MiXCR on the immunoSEQ multiplex PCR reads and lists one entry per CDR3 protein. The sample records 100,000 to 150,000 distinct CDR3 sequences, just under 95% being singletons. The sequence came from a human donor with Susac syndrome. The sequenced material came from CD8+ T cells from PBMCs.

The CDR3 DNA reads as TGTGCCAGCAGGCCTCAAGCGGGAGGTAAAAAAGAGACCCAGTACTTC. Its protein is CASRPQAGGKKETQYF. The chain employs TRBV2 and TRBJ2-5; 9 bases map to TRBD2. Germline CDR1 and CDR2: SNHLY and FYNNEI. V was clipped by 6 bases and J by 3 bases; unmatched bases: 11. The CDR3 runs to 16 residues.